This T cell receptor beta chain was documented in a study of T cells in Graves' hyperthyroidism and ophthalmopathy. Study findings and constraints: By a 13 V-J model, ophthalmopathy was set apart from stable hyperthyroidism. Most clonotypes expanded in thyroid above 0.001 were likewise present in blood.

Amplification of TCR beta CDR3 regions used RNA as the template. The HTBI primer set served for first-round RT-PCR of the TCR CDR3. TCRdb reanalysed the multiplex PCR reads using MiXCR and keeps one entry per CDR3 protein. Seen here are roughly 580,000 distinct CDR3 sequences, approximately 15% observed once, and the top ten hold 5.5% to 7.5%. This clonotype was seen repeatedly, ten times or more. Its antigen is not identified. CDR3 size: 14 residues. Unmatched junction bases numbered 5, after V lost 5 bases and J lost 3 bases. Exclusion of patients followed from uncontrolled infection, other autoimmune disease, pregnancy or lactation.

Sequencing was carried out using blood. The TCR comes from a young woman with Graves' hyperthyroidism that later progressed to Graves' ophthalmopathy. The chain links TRBV12-3 or TRBV12-4 to TRBJ1-1, with 8 bases fitting TRBD1. This CDR3 is CASSASDRDTEAFF. CDR3 nucleotide sequence: TGTGCCAGCAGTGCCTCGGACAGGGACACTGAAGCTTTCTTT.